This note documents a single TCR beta chain sequence. Its antigen is currently unknown. The data are from a study of cytomegalovirus exposure and HLA in healthy donors. Study background: An early release of data contained approximately 85 million unique TCRs, which came from HLA-typed donors.

Study-wide points: Clonal expansion was found to be greater in HLA-associated TCR beta chains than in equally common others in a later analysis. The study assumed roughly uniform donor sequencing depth for presence/absence analyses.

Healthy bone marrow donors made up the donors. The PCR was carried out with 60 Vbeta primers and 13 Jbeta primers. This table comes from immunoSEQ multiplex PCR, and its TCRdb copy is limited to in-frame clones, with some not included. In the table there are 100,000 or so clones, roughly three quarters of which are singletons. The CDR3 extends over 14 amino acids. The germline CDR1 and CDR2 sequences are SGHNT and YYREEE (reference sequence). Trimming pared 0 bases from V and 3 bases from J, leaving 9 bases between. The rearrangement joins TRBV5-4 to TRBJ1-1; the D is unclear. The sequence was obtained from a man aged 40-50 years in good health and CMV-seronegative. Sequenced sample: PBMCs. The CDR3 sequence is CASSLDSGDTEAFF. CDR3 bases: TGTGCCAGCAGCTTGGACTCCGGGGACACTGAAGCTTTCTTT.